One and the same sample provided the 10 T cell receptor beta chains below, sequenced in a study of blood T cell repertoires in COVID-19. Data came from immunoSEQ multiplex PCR; TCRdb stores just in-frame clones and leaves some out. The data hold 90,000 to 100,000 clones, with less than 90% observed a single time. The sample taken for sequencing was peripheral blood. The receptors were gathered from an elderly man with acute or convalescent COVID-19.

The V call is TRBV7-2, the J call TRBJ2-3, with 10 bases aligning to TRBD2. The CDR3 loop spans 15 amino acids. Germline V gene data show CDR1 as SGHTA and CDR2 as FQGNSA. J gave up 4 bases and V 5 bases, and 6 bases lay outside the gene matches. The CDR3 loop reads CASSPLAGQPDTQYF. CDR3 nucleotide sequence: TGTGCCAGCAGCCCACTAGCGGGACAACCAGATACGCAGTATTTT.

The chain employs TRBV6-1 and TRBJ2-1, with 8 bases lining up with TRBD1. The germline CDR1 and CDR2 sequences are MNHNS and SASEGT. V lost 2 bases and J lost 6; bases outside the gene matches: 9. The CDR3 consists of 16 residues. This CDR3 reads CASSESLGQGTNEQFF. The CDR3 DNA reads TGTGCCAGCAGTGAAAGCCTTGGACAGGGAACCAATGAGCAGTTCTTC.

The chain recombines TRBV7-9 with TRBJ1-5; 8 positions match TRBD1. CDR3 length: 16 amino acids. Germline CDR1 and CDR2: SEHNR and FQNEAQ (reference sequence). The trim removed 2 bases at V and 10 bases at J, leaving 13 bases unmatched. The CDR3 DNA is TGTGCCAGCAGCTTATCAGGGGGCGGAGGATCTGGTCCCCAGCATTTT. Translating it yields CASSLSGGGGSGPQHF.

The rearrangement joins TRBV28 to TRBJ1-2; 7 positions match TRBD1. After removal of 6 bases from V and 4 bases from J, the junction contained 8 bases not matched to a gene. The CDR3 extends over 14 amino acids. In germline, CDR1 is MDHEN, CDR2 SYDVKM. CDR3 nucleotide sequence: TGTGCCAGCAGCACCGGGACAGTTATCTATGGCTACACCTTC. Translation gives CASSTGTVIYGYTF.

V is TRBV18 and J is TRBJ2-7, with 8 bases fitting TRBD1. J lost 5 bases, V lost 5 bases, and 8 bases had no gene match. Germline-derived CDR1 and CDR2 are KGHSH and LQKENI. This CDR3 contains 14 residues. CDR3 amino acids: CASSGQGATDEQYF. In nucleotides, the CDR3 is TGTGCCAGCTCAGGCCAGGGGGCTACTGACGAGCAGTACTTC.

The chain joins TRBV5-1 to TRBJ1-2; 8 bases fit TRBD1. There are 14 residues in the CDR3. V lost 4 bases to trimming and J lost 5 bases; unmatched junction nucleotides: 7. Germline V CDR1 and CDR2: SGHRS, YFSETQ. The CDR3 DNA reads TGCGCCAGCAGCACGGAGGGGACAGGATATGGCTACACCTTC. This encodes CASSTEGTGYGYTF.

V gene TRBV5-6 combines with J gene TRBJ2-2; D remains unclear. The CDR3 extends over 13 amino acids. Germline loops: CDR1 SGHDT, CDR2 YYEEEE. V was clipped by 0 bases and J by 6 bases, with 6 bases between them. In nucleotides, the CDR3 is TGTGCCAGCAGCTTGGAACTCGCCGGGGAGCTGTTTTTT. Amino acid sequence: CASSLELAGELFF.

CDR3 coding DNA: TGCGCCAGCAGTTTTACAGGGCATCGTCGCACCGGGGAGCTGTTTTTT. Translation gives CASSFTGHRRTGELFF. The chain joins TRBV23-1 to TRBJ2-2; D might be TRBD1 (6 bases). TRBV23-1 is placed among ORFs of uncertain function. This CDR3 has 16 residues. V shed 5 bases and J shed 4 bases, with 17 bases lying between them.

This clone was picked up a small number of times. This rearrangement joins TRBV20-1 to TRBJ2-7, with 7 bases aligning to TRBD1. Unmatched junction bases numbered 2, after V lost 0 bases and J lost 9 bases. Germline V CDR1 and CDR2: DFQATT, SNEGSKA (reference sequence). The CDR3 extends over 11 amino acids. CDR3 bases: TGCAGTGCTAGAGATCGGGACAGGCAGTACTTC. Translation: CSARDRDRQYF.

This clone turned up a few times. The chain links TRBV6-5 to TRBJ1-4, with no clear D. CDR3 length: 15 residues. Per germline, CDR1 MNHEY and CDR2 SVGAGI. V shed 6 bases and J shed 0 bases, with 11 bases lying between them. The CDR3 here is CASRNLGATNEKLFF. DNA for the CDR3: TGTGCCAGCAGAAATTTGGGCGCAACTAATGAAAAACTGTTTTTT.